This TCR beta chain was sequenced for a study of beta chain features in type 1 diabetes. Study observations and caveats: Researchers reported that naive, central memory and Treg TCRB repertoires appeared more similar in patients than in healthy donors. HLA effects on TCRB rearrangement stayed unresolved here. Moderately but significantly shorter TCRB CDR3s were found in Type 1 diabetes patients in all four CD4+ subsets.

Since all of the isolated RNA was reverse transcribed, expressed TCRB transcripts were what got sequenced. The data were produced by immunoSEQ multiplex PCR, yet TCRdb's version contains in-frame clones alone and is incomplete. The sample lists 15,000 to 17,000 clones, 69% occurring once. Notes on this clone: The antigen remains unidentified.

The CDR3 length is 15 residues. V was pared by 4 bases and J by 7 bases, with 20 bases between. Looked up from germline, CDR1 is SGHRS and CDR2 is YFSETQ. The sample consisted of Tregs from blood. The chain combines TRBV5-1 with TRBJ2-5; no reliable D call. The sequence was obtained from a man aged 25 to 45 with type 1 diabetes. The CDR3 nucleotides read TGCGCCAGCAGCACAAATCCTTGGGTGGAGAGGACCCAGTACTTC. This codes for CASSTNPWVERTQYF.